The next 20 T cell receptor beta chains were all read from a single sample in a study of beta chain features in type 1 diabetes. The whole isolated RNA underwent reverse transcription, so sequencing captured expressed TCRB transcripts. Some clones are missing from TCRdb's copy, which holds only in-frame ones; the method was immunoSEQ multiplex PCR. The sample yields 300,000 to 400,000 clones, 8% to 13% seen once. Sequencing was carried out using naive CD4+ T cells from blood. All receptors come from a woman aged 30 to 39 in good health.

The gene calls are TRBV11-2 and TRBJ1-1, with D unresolved. Trimming removed 0 bases at V and 5 bases at J, with 16 bases between. This CDR3 is built from 16 residues. Per the germline V gene, CDR1 is SGHAT and CDR2 is FQNNGV. The CDR3 DNA reads as TGTGCCAGCAGCTTAGATCTCCCGGGTGGTGGGACTGAAGCTTTCTTT. Residues: CASSLDLPGGGTEAFF.

The chain joins TRBV7-9 to TRBJ2-7; TRBD2 matches at 8 bases. With 5 bases clipped from V and 4 bases from J, the junction kept 7 bases outside the gene matches. The CDR3 extends over 14 amino acids. CDR1 SEHNR and CDR2 FQNEAQ come from the germline V gene (reference sequence). The chain's CDR3 is CASSTGTSTYEQYF. CDR3 bases: TGTGCCAGCAGCACCGGGACTAGTACTTACGAGCAGTACTTC.

The table lists this clone with a few counts. The V and J genes are TRBV7-2 and TRBJ2-7, with D perhaps TRBD1 (8 bases). CDR1 is SGHTA and CDR2 is FQGNSA in the germline V gene. The CDR3 runs 15 residues. Between the trimmed V and J ends, which lost 7 bases and 3 bases, there was a span of 19 bases. CDR3 coding DNA: TGTGCCAGCACCATAAGCGGGACAGGAGGCTACGAGCAGTACTTC. Translation gives CASTISGTGGYEQYF.

This chain connects TRBV9 to TRBJ2-7; the D is unclear. Trimming removed 0 bases from V and 1 base from J, with 11 bases in between. The CDR3 covers 15 residues. Germline CDR1 is SGDLS and CDR2 is YYNGEE. This CDR3 reads CASSVDPTRSYEQYF. In DNA, the CDR3 is TGTGCCAGCAGCGTAGACCCCACGCGATCCTACGAGCAGTACTTC.

V gene TRBV28 combines with J gene TRBJ2-3; TRBD2 matches at 9 bases. V shed 9 bases, J shed 2 bases, and the junction held 3 bases outside the gene matches. The CDR3 consists of 13 residues. Germline-derived CDR1 and CDR2 are MDHEN and SYDVKM. The CDR3 here is CASSSGDTDTQYF. The CDR3 region has the DNA TGTGCCAGTTCTAGCGGGGACACAGATACGCAGTATTTT. Variable domain in full (rest from reference TRBV28 and TRBJ2-3): DVKVTQSSRYLVKRTGEKVFLECVQDMDHENMFWYRQDPGLGLRLIYFSYDVKMKEKGDIPEGYSVSREKKERFSLILESASTNQTSMYLCASSSGDTDTQYFGPGTRLTVL.

This clone was seen only a few times. The rearrangement uses TRBV30 and TRBJ2-1, with a tentative D call TRBD1 (6 bases). CDR1 is GTSNPN, CDR2 SVGIG, per germline (reference sequence). CDR3 length equals 12 residues. Trimming left V 3 bases short and J 7 bases short, with 10 bases between. CDR3 residues: CAWSKTGNEQFF. CDR3 nucleotides: TGTGCCTGGAGCAAGACAGGAAATGAGCAGTTCTTC.

The J gene is TRBJ2-3, the V gene TRBV7-2; possible D gene TRBD1, 6 bases. The CDR3 is 17 residues long. V gave up 2 bases and J gave up 2 bases, with 17 bases separating them. The germline gives CDR1 SGHTA, CDR2 FQGNSA. In nucleotides, the CDR3 is TGTGCCAGCAGCTTATATAAGGGACATTTTGACACAGATACGCAGTATTTT. Amino acids: CASSLYKGHFDTDTQYF. Supplemented by reference TRBV7-2 and TRBJ2-3, the full variable domain reads GAGVSQSPSNKVTEKGKDVELRCDPISGHTALYWYRQSLGQGLEFLIYFQGNSAPDKSGLPSDRFSAERTGGSVSTLTIQRTQQEDSAVYLCASSLYKGHFDTDTQYFGPGTRLTVL.

This clone was seen a few times. V usage is TRBV7-9 and J usage is TRBJ2-2; D is uncertain. V shed 1 base and J shed 6 bases, with 6 bases lying between them. In germline, CDR1 is SEHNR, CDR2 FQNEAQ (reference sequence). This CDR3 is built from 13 residues. In DNA form, the CDR3 reads TGTGCCAGCAGCTTAGTCCTCCCCGGGGAGCTGTTTTTT. Amino acids: CASSLVLPGELFF.

This clone came up a few times. The chain couples TRBV28 to TRBJ1-2; 9 positions match TRBD1. Trimming at V came to 6 bases and at J to 2 bases, leaving 4 bases not matched to a gene. The germline V gene encodes CDR1 MDHEN and CDR2 SYDVKM. The length of the CDR3 is 14 residues. This chain's CDR3 is CASRDGQGNYGYTF. Here the CDR3 DNA reads TGTGCCAGCAGGGACGGACAGGGGAACTATGGCTACACCTTC.

The V call is TRBV6-1, the J call TRBJ2-5; D gene uncertain. The V gene's germline CDR1 is MNHNS and CDR2 SASEGT. CDR3 length: 15 residues. With 7 bases removed from V and 2 bases from J, the gap between germline ends came to 17 bases. The CDR3 region has the DNA TGTGCCAGCACCAACAGACACGCGCCACAAGAGACCCAGTACTTC. Translated: CASTNRHAPQETQYF.

This chain links TRBV9 with TRBJ2-7, with 9 nucleotides matching TRBD2. Trimming cost V 0 bases and J 7 bases; bases outside gene matches: 11. Germline assignment: CDR1 SGDLS and CDR2 YYNGEE. The CDR3 extends over 16 amino acids. CDR3 bases: TGTGCCAGCAGCGTAGGCTCTAGCGGGGTCCTCTGGGAGCAGTACTTC. Amino acids: CASSVGSSGVLWEQYF. Full variable domain (remainder filled in from reference TRBV9 and TRBJ2-7): DSGVTQTPKHLITATGQRVTLRCSPRSGDLSVYWYQQSLDQGLQFLIQYYNGEERAKGNILERFSAQQFPDLHSELNLSSLELGDSALYFCASSVGSSGVLWEQYFGPGTRLTVT.

A few counts support this clone. The rearrangement links TRBV7-2 to TRBJ2-1; 11 bases agree with TRBD1. CDR3 length: 15 amino acids. Germline V gene lookup returns CDR1 SGHTA and CDR2 FQGNSA. V shed 5 bases and J 9 bases; nucleotides not matched to a gene: 9. For the CDR3, the DNA is TGTGCCAGCAGCCCGGACAGGGGGCTCGCGGGTGAGCAGTTCTTC. Translating gives CASSPDRGLAGEQFF. Complete variable domain (other parts from reference TRBV7-2 and TRBJ2-1): GAGVSQSPSNKVTEKGKDVELRCDPISGHTALYWYRQSLGQGLEFLIYFQGNSAPDKSGLPSDRFSAERTGGSVSTLTIQRTQQEDSAVYLCASSPDRGLAGEQFFGPGTRLTVL.

This clone occurred a few times. The rearrangement joins TRBV23-1 to TRBJ2-1, with TRBD1 matching 9 bases. TRBV23-1 is reported as an ORF; its role is uncertain. With 2 bases clipped from V and 6 bases from J, the junction kept 11 bases outside the gene matches. The CDR3 loop spans 17 amino acids. The CDR3 spells CASSQDRDREFGNEQFF. CDR3 nucleotide sequence: TGCGCCAGCAGTCAAGACCGGGACAGGGAATTTGGCAATGAGCAGTTCTTC.

J is TRBJ2-1 and V is TRBV5-1; no firm D call. The germline V gene encodes CDR1 SGHRS and CDR2 YFSETQ. CDR3 length: 14 residues. The V and J ends lost 4 bases and 9 bases respectively, with 17 bases between them. CDR3 residues: CASSPTVSGGEQFF. The CDR3 DNA follows: TGCGCCAGCAGCCCTACGGTCTCTGGCGGTGAGCAGTTCTTC.

This clone was observed a handful of times. V gene TRBV5-5 combines with J gene TRBJ1-2; D is undetermined. The CDR3 consists of 15 residues. V lost 0 bases, J lost 2 bases, and 11 bases lay in between. Germline assignment: CDR1 SGHKS and CDR2 YYEKEE (reference sequence). The CDR3: CASSLAGSFNYGYTF. DNA of the CDR3: TGTGCCAGCAGCTTGGCGGGGTCTTTCAACTATGGCTACACCTTC.

This clone was detected only a few times. The chain carries TRBV10-3 and TRBJ1-2, with D unclear. Deletions cut 0 bases from V and 6 bases from J, with 8 bases between. Per the germline V gene, CDR1 is ENHRY and CDR2 is SYGVKD. The CDR3 contains 13 residues. The CDR3 is CAISESTRDGYTF. DNA of the CDR3: TGTGCCATCAGTGAGTCTACTAGAGATGGCTACACCTTC.

This clone was seen a few times. The chain uses TRBV5-1 and TRBJ2-1, with 8 nucleotides matching TRBD2. After removal of 3 bases from V and 7 bases from J, the junction contained 6 bases not matched to a gene. Germline V CDR1 and CDR2: SGHRS, YFSETQ. This CDR3 is built from 14 residues. In DNA form, the CDR3 reads TGCGCCAGCAGCTCCGGACTAGCAGAGAATGAGCAGTTCTTC. Translation: CASSSGLAENEQFF.

V gene TRBV5-6 combines with J gene TRBJ2-1; D not resolved. Trimming stripped 5 bases from V and 0 bases from J, with 3 bases between. The CDR3 has 12 residues. Germline CDR1 reads SGHDT; CDR2 reads YYEEEE. The CDR3 coding sequence is TGTGCCAGCAGGAGCTCCTACAATGAGCAGTTCTTC. Translation: CASRSSYNEQFF. The full variable domain, rest sourced from reference TRBV5-6 and TRBJ2-1, is DAGVTQSPTHLIKTRGQQVTLRCSPKSGHDTVSWYQQALGQGPQFIFQYYEEEERQRGNFPDRFSGHQFPNYSSELNVNALLLGDSALYLCASRSSYNEQFFGPGTRLTVL.

The chain is built from TRBV18 and TRBJ2-5; D call uncertain. The germline CDR1 and CDR2 sequences are KGHSH and LQKENI. The ends were cut back, 4 bases at V and 5 bases at J, with 11 bases in the middle. CDR3 length: 13 residues. The CDR3 DNA reads as TGTGCCAGCTCACGAGACCAGAGGGAGACCCAGTACTTC. It encodes CASSRDQRETQYF. Combining the CDR3 with reference TRBV18 and TRBJ2-5 gives the whole variable domain NAGVMQNPRHLVRRRGQEARLRCSPMKGHSHVYWYRQLPEEGLKFMVYLQKENIIDESGMPKERFSAEFPKEGPSILRIQQVVRGDSAAYFCASSRDQRETQYFGPGTRLLVL.

The chain joins TRBV29-1 to TRBJ2-2; the match to TRBD2 covers 8 bases. CDR1 and CDR2 (germline): SQVTM, ANQGSEA. This CDR3 comprises 15 residues. Trimming took 0 bases from V and 3 from J; bases not matched to a gene: 3. The CDR3 nucleotides are TGCAGCGTTGAAGACCGGGGGGGGCACACCGGGGAGCTGTTTTTT. Amino acids: CSVEDRGGHTGELFF.